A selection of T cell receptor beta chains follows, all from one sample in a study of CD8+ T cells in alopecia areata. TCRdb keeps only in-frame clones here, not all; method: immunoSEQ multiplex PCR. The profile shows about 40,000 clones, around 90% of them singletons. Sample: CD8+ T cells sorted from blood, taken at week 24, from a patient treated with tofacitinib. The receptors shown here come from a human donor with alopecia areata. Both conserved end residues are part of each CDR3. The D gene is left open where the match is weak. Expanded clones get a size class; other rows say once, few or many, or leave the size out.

CDR3: CAISSGGGLLYEQYF
DNA: TGTGCCATCAGTAGCGGAGGGGGGCTCTTATACGAGCAGTACTTC
J: TRBJ2-7
D: .
size: .
V: TRBV10-3

CDR3: CASGFGGAGGELFF
DNA: TGTGCTAGTGGTTTTGGGGGCGCGGGCGGGGAGCTGTTTTTT
J: TRBJ2-2
D: .
size: .
V: TRBV12-5

CDR3: CASSDSGRATDTQYF
DNA: TGTGCCAGCAGTGACTCGGGCAGGGCCACAGATACGCAGTATTTT
J: TRBJ2-3
D: .
size: .
V: TRBV6-4

CDR3: CASSLEGYGANVLTF
DNA: TGTGCCAGCAGCTTGGAGGGCTACGGGGCCAACGTCCTGACTTTC
J: TRBJ2-6
D: .
size: .
V: TRBV5-5

CDR3: CASSPTGVRPYNEQFF
DNA: TGTGCCAGCAGTCCGACAGGGGTCAGGCCCTACAATGAGCAGTTCTTC
J: TRBJ2-1
D: TRBD1
size: .
V: TRBV7-9

CDR3: CASSQDQFGTDFYEQYF
DNA: TGTGCCAGCAGCCAAGATCAATTCGGGACGGATTTCTACGAGCAGTACTTC
J: TRBJ2-7
D: .
size: .
V: TRBV14

CDR3: CASSQGGTPGPYNEQFF
DNA: TGCGCCAGCAGCCAAGGTGGGACCCCTGGGCCCTACAATGAGCAGTTCTTC
J: TRBJ2-1
D: .
size: few
V: TRBV4-1

CDR3: CASSSSAGLSPETQYF
DNA: TGTGCCAGCAGCTCCTCGGCGGGTCTATCGCCAGAGACCCAGTACTTC
J: TRBJ2-5
D: .
size: .
V: TRBV11-2

CDR3: CASSPRDRGHSGANVLTF
DNA: TGTGCCAGCAGTCCCCGGGACAGGGGGCACTCTGGGGCCAACGTCCTGACTTTC
J: TRBJ2-6
D: TRBD1
size: .
V: TRBV28

CDR3: CASSLTANYGYTF
DNA: TGTGCCAGCAGTTTAACAGCTAACTATGGCTACACCTTC
J: TRBJ1-2
D: .
size: .
V: TRBV27

CDR3: CASSESLDGPGELFF
DNA: TGTGCCAGCAGTGAGAGCCTGGACGGTCCCGGGGAGCTGTTTTTT
J: TRBJ2-2
D: .
size: .
V: TRBV6-4

CDR3: CASSEASLLAKNIQYF
DNA: TGTGCCAGCAGTGAAGCTAGTTTACTGGCCAAAAACATTCAGTACTTC
J: TRBJ2-4
D: .
size: .
V: TRBV2

CDR3: CASSASPPYEQYF
DNA: TGTGCCAGCAGTGCTTCCCCTCCATACGAGCAGTACTTC
J: TRBJ2-7
D: .
size: .
V: TRBV7-3

CDR3: CASSPQGQLGEETQYF
DNA: TGTGCCAGCAGTCCCCAGGGACAGCTTGGAGAAGAGACCCAGTACTTC
J: TRBJ2-5
D: TRBD1
size: .
V: TRBV28

CDR3: CASSLWGSYEQYF
DNA: TGTGCCAGCAGTCTTTGGGGGTCCTACGAGCAGTACTTC
J: TRBJ2-7
D: .
size: .
V: TRBV28

CDR3: CASSTWTAVYGYTF
DNA: TGTGCCAGCAGCACTTGGACAGCTGTCTATGGCTACACCTTC
J: TRBJ1-2
D: .
size: .
V: TRBV7-9

CDR3: CASSLADSGANVLTF
DNA: TGTGCCAGCAGCTTAGCCGACTCTGGGGCCAACGTCCTGACTTTC
J: TRBJ2-6
D: .
size: .
V: TRBV7-6

CDR3: CASSLTGVGTDTQYF
DNA: TGTGCCAGCAGCTTAACAGGGGTTGGCACAGATACGCAGTATTTT
J: TRBJ2-3
D: .
size: .
V: TRBV7-3

CDR3: CASSLGFGDTQYF
DNA: TGTGCCAGCAGCTTAGGATTCGGTGATACGCAGTATTTT
J: TRBJ2-3
D: .
size: .
V: TRBV7-8

CDR3: CASAGGTKLYEQYF
DNA: TGTGCCAGCGCAGGTGGGACGAAGTTATACGAGCAGTACTTC
J: TRBJ2-7
D: .
size: .
V: TRBV11-1

CDR3: CASSPAYEQYF
DNA: TGTGCCAGCAGCCCGGCCTACGAGCAGTACTTC
J: TRBJ2-7
D: .
size: .
V: TRBV7-9

CDR3: CASSPGQGDTGELFF
DNA: TGTGCCAGCAGCCCGGGGCAGGGTGACACCGGGGAGCTGTTTTTT
J: TRBJ2-2
D: .
size: .
V: TRBV11-1

CDR3: CASSLPNSYNEQFF
DNA: TGTGCCAGCAGCTTGCCCAACTCCTACAATGAGCAGTTCTTC
J: TRBJ2-1
D: .
size: once
V: TRBV5-6

CDR3: CASSPFQEDTGELFF
DNA: TGTGCCAGCAGCCCGTTTCAAGAGGACACCGGGGAGCTGTTTTTT
J: TRBJ2-2
D: .
size: .
V: TRBV28

CDR3: CARGTSGASSTDTQYF
DNA: TGTGCCAGAGGGACTAGCGGGGCGTCTAGCACAGATACGCAGTATTTT
J: TRBJ2-3
D: TRBD2
size: .
V: TRBV7-9

CDR3: CASSKGLGHYNEQFF
DNA: TGCGCCAGCAGCAAAGGCCTGGGCCACTACAATGAGCAGTTCTTC
J: TRBJ2-1
D: .
size: .
V: TRBV4-3

CDR3: CASSFGVQKGLQETQYF
DNA: TGTGCCAGCAGCTTCGGGGTACAGAAAGGTCTCCAAGAGACCCAGTACTTC
J: TRBJ2-5
D: .
size: .
V: TRBV7-8

CDR3: CASSEVKMAGTDTQYF
DNA: TGTGCCAGCAGTGAAGTGAAAATGGCCGGCACAGATACGCAGTATTTT
J: TRBJ2-3
D: .
size: few
V: TRBV6-1

CDR3: CASSPVGLAGGPNEQFF
DNA: TGCGCCAGCAGCCCCGTGGGACTAGCGGGGGGGCCAAATGAGCAGTTCTTC
J: TRBJ2-1
D: TRBD2
size: .
V: TRBV5-1

CDR3: CASSLSGGGQVKTQYF
DNA: TGTGCCAGCAGCCTTAGCGGGGGGGGACAAGTGAAGACCCAGTACTTC
J: TRBJ2-5
D: TRBD2
size: .
V: TRBV7-2

CDR3: CASSQEAATGAYPLYGYTF
DNA: TGCGCCAGCAGTCAAGAGGCCGCGACAGGGGCCTATCCCCTCTATGGCTACACCTTC
J: TRBJ1-2
D: TRBD1
size: .
V: TRBV23-1

CDR3: CSVEDPDKNTEAFF
DNA: TGCAGCGTTGAAGATCCGGACAAGAACACTGAAGCTTTCTTT
J: TRBJ1-1
D: .
size: .
V: TRBV29-1

CDR3: CASSQDRTYEQYF
DNA: TGCGCCAGCAGCCAAGATCGTACCTACGAGCAGTACTTC
J: TRBJ2-7
D: .
size: .
V: TRBV4-1

CDR3: CASSGTSSWGNEQFF
DNA: TGTGCCAGCAGCGGGACTAGCTCGTGGGGCAATGAGCAGTTCTTC
J: TRBJ2-1
D: TRBD2
size: .
V: TRBV27

CDR3: CASSQDWDRGYYNEQFF
DNA: TGCGCCAGCAGCCAAGATTGGGACAGGGGCTACTACAATGAGCAGTTCTTC
J: TRBJ2-1
D: TRBD1
size: .
V: TRBV4-1

CDR3: CASSLEGDEQFF
DNA: TGCGCCAGCAGCTTGGAAGGGGATGAGCAGTTCTTC
J: TRBJ2-1
D: .
size: .
V: TRBV5-1

CDR3: CASSERLAGYNEQFF
DNA: TGTGCCAGCAGTGAAAGACTAGCGGGATACAATGAGCAGTTCTTC
J: TRBJ2-1
D: TRBD2
size: few
V: TRBV6-1

CDR3: CASSQRPGQQTGELFF
DNA: TGCGCCAGCAGCCAGAGACCCGGACAGCAGACCGGGGAGCTGTTTTTT
J: TRBJ2-2
D: .
size: .
V: TRBV4-1

CDR3: CASSDNPSGGTDTQYF
DNA: TGTGCCAGCAGTGACAACCCTAGCGGGGGCACAGATACGCAGTATTTT
J: TRBJ2-3
D: TRBD2
size: .
V: TRBV6-4

CDR3: CATSRDRGENYEQYF
DNA: TGTGCCACCAGCAGAGATCGGGGGGAAAACTACGAGCAGTACTTC
J: TRBJ2-7
D: TRBD2
size: .
V: TRBV15

CDR3: CASSYGTGIYGYTF
DNA: TGTGCCAGCAGTTACGGGACAGGCATCTATGGCTACACCTTC
J: TRBJ1-2
D: TRBD1
size: .
V: TRBV6-5

CDR3: CASSDGRDGTYEQYF
DNA: TGTGCCAGCAGTGACGGCCGGGACGGGACCTACGAGCAGTACTTC
J: TRBJ2-7
D: .
size: .
V: TRBV6-4

CDR3: CASSFQANYGYTF
DNA: TGTGCCAGCAGTTTTCAGGCGAACTATGGCTACACCTTC
J: TRBJ1-2
D: .
size: .
V: TRBV27

CDR3: CASSRTSPDTQYF
DNA: TGTGCCAGCAGCCGGACGAGTCCAGATACGCAGTATTTT
J: TRBJ2-3
D: .
size: .
V: TRBV14

CDR3: CASSQERDGPYEQYF
DNA: TGTGCCAGCAGCCAAGAAAGAGACGGGCCCTACGAGCAGTACTTC
J: TRBJ2-7
D: .
size: .
V: TRBV4-2

CDR3: CASATGGYEQYF
DNA: TGTGCCAGCGCCACCGGCGGCTACGAGCAGTACTTC
J: TRBJ2-7
D: .
size: .
V: TRBV7-9

CDR3: CASSFDGLAGSQETQYF
DNA: TGTGCCAGCAGCTTTGATGGACTAGCGGGTTCGCAAGAGACCCAGTACTTC
J: TRBJ2-5
D: TRBD2
size: .
V: TRBV11-2

CDR3: CASSYGAGNEQFF
DNA: TGTGCCAGCAGTTACGGGGCGGGCAATGAGCAGTTCTTC
J: TRBJ2-1
D: .
size: .
V: TRBV6-6

CDR3: CASSLSPSHEQYF
DNA: TGTGCCAGCAGTTTATCCCCCTCCCACGAGCAGTACTTC
J: TRBJ2-7
D: .
size: once
V: TRBV27

CDR3: CASSYTGQNTDTQYF
DNA: TGTGCCAGCAGTTACACCGGACAGAACACAGATACGCAGTATTTT
J: TRBJ2-3
D: .
size: .
V: TRBV6-5

CDR3: CSVGLGSHEQYF
DNA: TGCAGCGTTGGGCTAGGTAGCCACGAGCAGTACTTC
J: TRBJ2-7
D: .
size: .
V: TRBV29-1

CDR3: CASSVGTEPKTSYNEQFF
DNA: TGTGCCAGCTCAGTCGGGACAGAGCCGAAGACCTCTTACAATGAGCAGTTCTTC
J: TRBJ2-1
D: TRBD1
size: .
V: TRBV18

CDR3: CASALTLDTEAFF
DNA: TGCGCCAGCGCCTTGACCTTGGACACTGAAGCTTTCTTT
J: TRBJ1-1
D: .
size: .
V: TRBV4-1

CDR3: CASSLAAAYNEQFF
DNA: TGTGCCAGCAGCTTGGCAGCAGCCTACAATGAGCAGTTCTTC
J: TRBJ2-1
D: .
size: .
V: TRBV5-6

CDR3: CASSIGAGTRIYEQYF
DNA: TGTGCCAGTAGTATAGGGGCCGGGACCCGGATCTACGAGCAGTACTTC
J: TRBJ2-7
D: .
size: .
V: TRBV19

CDR3: CASSTEGPNEQFF
DNA: TGTGCCAGTAGCACTGAAGGCCCCAATGAGCAGTTCTTC
J: TRBJ2-1
D: .
size: .
V: TRBV19

CDR3: CASSLLLGTGPHYEQYF
DNA: TGTGCCAGCAGTTTATTGTTGGGGACAGGACCCCACTACGAGCAGTACTTC
J: TRBJ2-7
D: TRBD1
size: .
V: TRBV27

CDR3: CSVEYETDYEQYF
DNA: TGCAGCGTTGAATATGAGACGGACTACGAGCAGTACTTC
J: TRBJ2-7
D: .
size: once
V: TRBV29-1

CDR3: CASSRQRGYYYEQYF
DNA: TGTGCCAGCAGCCGTCAGCGGGGGTACTACTACGAGCAGTACTTC
J: TRBJ2-7
D: TRBD2
size: .
V: TRBV11-1